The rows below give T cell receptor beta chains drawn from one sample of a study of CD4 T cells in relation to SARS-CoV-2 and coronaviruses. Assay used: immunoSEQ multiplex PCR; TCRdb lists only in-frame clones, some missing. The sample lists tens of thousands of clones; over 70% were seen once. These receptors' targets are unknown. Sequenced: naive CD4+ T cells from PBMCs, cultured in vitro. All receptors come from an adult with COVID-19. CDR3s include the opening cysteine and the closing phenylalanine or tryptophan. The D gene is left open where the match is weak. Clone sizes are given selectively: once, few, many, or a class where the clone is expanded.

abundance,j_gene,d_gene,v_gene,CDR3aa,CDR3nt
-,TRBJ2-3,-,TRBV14,CASSQDNERYTDTQYF,TGTGCCAGCAGCCAAGACAATGAGAGATACACAGATACGCAGTATTTT
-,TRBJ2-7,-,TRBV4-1,CASTARKLTGENYEQYF,TGCGCCAGCACAGCCAGGAAGTTAACAGGAGAAAATTACGAGCAGTACTTC
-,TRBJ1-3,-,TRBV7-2,CASSLVGQLSGNTIYF,TGTGCCAGCAGCTTAGTTGGGCAGCTCTCTGGAAACACCATATATTTT
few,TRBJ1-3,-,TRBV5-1,CASSLDFSGSGNTIYF,TGCGCCAGCAGCTTGGATTTTTCCGGCTCTGGAAACACCATATATTTT
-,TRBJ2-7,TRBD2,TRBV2,CAGKREGPSYEQYF,TGTGCCGGCAAGAGGGAGGGCCCCTCCTACGAGCAGTACTTC
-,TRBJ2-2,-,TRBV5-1,CASSEESHTGELFF,TGCGCCAGCAGCGAGGAGTCCCACACCGGGGAGCTGTTTTTT
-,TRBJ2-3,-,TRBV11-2,CASSFDPAPGTQYF,TGTGCCAGCAGCTTTGACCCGGCTCCGGGCACGCAGTATTTT
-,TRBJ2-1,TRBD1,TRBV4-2,CASTTDRSVNEQFF,TGTGCCAGCACCACGGACAGGAGTGTCAATGAGCAGTTCTTC
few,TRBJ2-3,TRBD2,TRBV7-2,CASSNPWTRPFTTDTQYF,TGTGCCAGCAGCAACCCGTGGACTAGGCCGTTTACCACAGATACGCAGTATTTT
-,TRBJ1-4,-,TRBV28,CASSLHGTDNEKLFF,TGTGCCAGCAGTTTACACGGGACGGATAATGAAAAACTGTTTTTT
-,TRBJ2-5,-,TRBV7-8,CASSVEPLRTQYF,TGTGCCAGCAGCGTGGAGCCGCTGAGGACCCAGTACTTC
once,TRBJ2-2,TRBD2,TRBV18,CASSPLASGANTGELFF,TGTGCCAGCTCACCATTGGCTAGCGGGGCCAACACCGGGGAGCTGTTTTTT
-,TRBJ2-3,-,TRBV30,CAWDPSTDTQYF,TGTGCCTGGGACCCTAGTACCGATACGCAGTATTTT
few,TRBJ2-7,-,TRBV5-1,CASSLADGGSPYEQYF,TGCGCCAGCAGCTTGGCGGACGGTGGGAGCCCCTACGAGCAGTACTTC
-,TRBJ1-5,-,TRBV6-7,CASSAPPREYSNQPQHF,TGTGCCAGCAGTGCCCCCCCCAGGGAGTATAGCAATCAGCCCCAGCATTTT
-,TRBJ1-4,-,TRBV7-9,CASSLVRGHEKLFF,TGTGCCAGCAGCTTAGTCAGGGGTCATGAAAAACTGTTTTTT
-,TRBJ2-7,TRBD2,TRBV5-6,CASSYLTSGSVEQYF,TGTGCCAGCAGCTACCTGACTAGCGGGAGTGTCGAGCAGTACTTC
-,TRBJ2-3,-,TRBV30,CAWSNKDTQYF,TGTGCCTGGAGTAATAAGGATACGCAGTATTTT
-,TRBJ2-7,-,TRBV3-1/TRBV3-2,CASSHNSYEQYF,TGTGCCAGCAGCCATAACTCCTACGAGCAGTACTTC
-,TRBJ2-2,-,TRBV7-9,CASSSLYSTGELFF,TGTGCCAGCAGCTCTCTCTATAGCACCGGGGAGCTGTTTTTT
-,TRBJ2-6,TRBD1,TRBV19,CASVDRGGANVLTF,TGTGCCAGTGTCGACAGGGGAGGGGCCAACGTCCTGACTTTC
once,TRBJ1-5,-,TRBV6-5,CASSYRVGGNQPQHF,TGTGCCAGCAGCTACAGGGTTGGTGGCAATCAGCCCCAGCATTTT
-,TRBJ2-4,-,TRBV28,CASSLWAVSGAKNIQYF,TGTGCCAGCAGTTTATGGGCCGTGTCTGGCGCCAAAAACATTCAGTACTTC
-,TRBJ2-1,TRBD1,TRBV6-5,CASSLGTGGLDEQFF,TGTGCCAGCAGCCTTGGGACAGGGGGTCTCGATGAGCAGTTCTTC
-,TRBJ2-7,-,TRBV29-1,CSVEDGKYEQYF,TGCAGCGTTGAAGACGGTAAATACGAGCAGTACTTC
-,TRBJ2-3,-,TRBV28,CASSYSPGGGDTQYF,TGTGCCAGCAGTTATAGTCCAGGGGGGGGAGATACGCAGTATTTT
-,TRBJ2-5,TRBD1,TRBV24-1,CATSERGQVIEETQYF,TGTGCCACCAGTGAACGCGGACAGGTGATAGAAGAGACCCAGTACTTC
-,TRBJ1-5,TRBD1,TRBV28,CASSLRRGRNQPQHF,TGTGCCAGCAGTTTACGCAGGGGGCGCAATCAGCCCCAGCATTTT
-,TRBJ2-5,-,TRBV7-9,CASSRTEEETQYF,TGTGCCAGCAGCCGGACGGAGGAGGAGACCCAGTACTTC
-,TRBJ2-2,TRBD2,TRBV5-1,CASRRTSGRTGELFF,TGCGCCAGCAGACGGACTAGCGGGAGGACCGGGGAGCTGTTTTTT
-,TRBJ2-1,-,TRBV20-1,CSAVDNEQFF,TGCAGTGCTGTTGACAATGAGCAGTTCTTC
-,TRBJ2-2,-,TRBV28,CASNPSTAPATGELFF,TGTGCCAGCAACCCTTCGACGGCGCCAGCGACCGGGGAGCTGTTTTTT
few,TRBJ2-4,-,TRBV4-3,CASSQGDFRAKNIQYF,TGCGCCAGCAGTCAAGGAGATTTTCGAGCCAAAAACATTCAGTACTTC
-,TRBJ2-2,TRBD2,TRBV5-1,CASTSGLGNTGELFF,TGCGCCAGCACATCGGGACTAGGGAACACCGGGGAGCTGTTTTTT
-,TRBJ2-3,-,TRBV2,CASIVSSTDTQYF,TGTGCCAGCATAGTCAGTAGCACAGATACGCAGTATTTT
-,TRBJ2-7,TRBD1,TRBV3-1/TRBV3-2,CASSPTTGTGTLTRYF,TGTGCCAGCAGCCCTACTACGGGGACAGGGACCCTCACTAGGTACTTC
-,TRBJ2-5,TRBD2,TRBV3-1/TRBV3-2,CASSPPLAGGPKTQYF,TGTGCCAGCAGCCCACCACTAGCGGGAGGGCCGAAGACCCAGTACTTC
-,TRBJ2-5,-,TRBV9,CASSAPASGTRYQETQYF,TGTGCCAGCAGCGCCCCCGCGTCCGGGACAAGGTACCAAGAGACCCAGTACTTC
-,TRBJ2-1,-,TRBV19,CASSPSTLGDEQFF,TGTGCCAGTAGTCCGTCGACTCTTGGGGATGAGCAGTTCTTC
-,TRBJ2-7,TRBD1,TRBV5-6,CASSKGQRGYEQYF,TGTGCCAGCAGCAAGGGACAGCGAGGCTACGAGCAGTACTTC
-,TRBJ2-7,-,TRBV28,CASSNGAYEQYF,TGTGCCAGCAGCAATGGGGCCTACGAGCAGTACTTC
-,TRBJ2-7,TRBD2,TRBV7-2,CASSLFASGTFEQYF,TGTGCCAGCAGCTTATTCGCTAGCGGGACGTTCGAGCAGTACTTC
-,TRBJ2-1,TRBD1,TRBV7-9,CASSPRDRGRRDEQFF,TGTGCCAGCAGCCCCCGGGACAGGGGAAGGAGGGATGAGCAGTTCTTC
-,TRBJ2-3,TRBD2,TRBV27,CASSTRRGGTSGRYNSDTQYF,TGTGCCAGCAGTACCAGGAGAGGGGGGACTAGCGGGAGGTATAATTCAGATACGCAGTATTTT
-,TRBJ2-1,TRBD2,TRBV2,CASSEARIRTSGTLKQFF,TGTGCCAGCAGTGAAGCCAGAATACGGACTAGCGGAACATTGAAGCAGTTCTTC
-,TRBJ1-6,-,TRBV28,CASSWGLDVYSPLHF,TGTGCCAGCAGTTGGGGCCTGGACGTTTATTCACCCCTCCACTTT
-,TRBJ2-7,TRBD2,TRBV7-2,CASTNAGGYYEQYF,TGTGCCAGCACAAACGCGGGAGGATACTACGAGCAGTACTTC
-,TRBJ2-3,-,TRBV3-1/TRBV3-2,CASSQEVLAADTQYF,TGTGCCAGCAGCCAAGAGGTATTAGCGGCAGATACGCAGTATTTT
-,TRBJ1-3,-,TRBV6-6,CASSYRTQGPGNTIYF,TGTGCCAGCAGTTACCGGACCCAGGGACCTGGAAACACCATATATTTT
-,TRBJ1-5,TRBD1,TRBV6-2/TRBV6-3,CASSYGTGGGQPQHF,TGTGCCAGCAGTTACGGGACAGGGGGCGGTCAGCCCCAGCATTTT
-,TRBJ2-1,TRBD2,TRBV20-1,CSASSGSNEQFF,TGCAGTGCAAGTAGCGGGAGCAATGAGCAGTTCTTC
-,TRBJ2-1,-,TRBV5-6,CASKLGRSYNEQFF,TGTGCCAGCAAGCTTGGCCGCTCCTACAATGAGCAGTTCTTC
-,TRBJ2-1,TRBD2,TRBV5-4,CASSLTSGNNEQFF,TGTGCCAGCAGCTTGACTAGCGGTAACAATGAGCAGTTCTTC
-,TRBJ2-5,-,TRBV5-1,CASSRQGTQYF,TGCGCCAGCAGCCGACAAGGGACCCAGTACTTC
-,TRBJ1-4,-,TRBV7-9,CASMWGTTNEKLFF,TGTGCCAGCATGTGGGGGACAACTAATGAAAAACTGTTTTTT